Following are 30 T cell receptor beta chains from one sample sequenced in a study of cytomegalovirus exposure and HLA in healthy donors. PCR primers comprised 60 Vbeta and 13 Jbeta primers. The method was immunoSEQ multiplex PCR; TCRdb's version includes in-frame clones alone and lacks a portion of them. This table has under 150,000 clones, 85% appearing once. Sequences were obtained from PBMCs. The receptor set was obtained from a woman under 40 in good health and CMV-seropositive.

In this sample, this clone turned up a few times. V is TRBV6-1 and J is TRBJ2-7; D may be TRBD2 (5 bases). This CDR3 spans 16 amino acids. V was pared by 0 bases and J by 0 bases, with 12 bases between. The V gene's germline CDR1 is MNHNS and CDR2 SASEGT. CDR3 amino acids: CASSEARADPSYEQYF. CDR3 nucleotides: TGTGCCAGCAGTGAAGCGCGGGCCGACCCCTCCTACGAGCAGTACTTC.

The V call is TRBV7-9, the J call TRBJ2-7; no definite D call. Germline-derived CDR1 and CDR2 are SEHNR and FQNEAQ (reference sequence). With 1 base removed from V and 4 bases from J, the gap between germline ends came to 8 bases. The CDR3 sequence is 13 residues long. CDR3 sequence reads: CASSLGALYEQYF. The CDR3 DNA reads TGTGCCAGCAGCTTAGGAGCCTTATACGAGCAGTACTTC.

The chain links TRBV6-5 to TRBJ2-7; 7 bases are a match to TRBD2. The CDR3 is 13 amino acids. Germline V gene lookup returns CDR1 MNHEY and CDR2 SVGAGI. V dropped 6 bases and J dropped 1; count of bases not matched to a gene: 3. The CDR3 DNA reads TGTGCCAGCAGAGGCGGGGGATCCTACGAGCAGTACTTC. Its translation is CASRGGGSYEQYF.

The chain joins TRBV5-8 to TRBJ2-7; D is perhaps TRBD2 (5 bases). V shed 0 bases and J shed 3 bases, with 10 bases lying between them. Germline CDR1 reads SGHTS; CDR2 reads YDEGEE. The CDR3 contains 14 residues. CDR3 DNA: TGTGCCAGCAGCTTGGGGCGGGCCTACTACGAGCAGTACTTC. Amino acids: CASSLGRAYYEQYF.

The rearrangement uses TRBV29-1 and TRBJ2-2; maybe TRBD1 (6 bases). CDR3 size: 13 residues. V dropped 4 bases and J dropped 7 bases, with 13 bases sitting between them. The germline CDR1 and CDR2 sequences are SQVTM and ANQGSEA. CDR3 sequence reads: CSVGQGLGGELFF. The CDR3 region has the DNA TGCAGCGTTGGCCAGGGGTTGGGCGGGGAGCTGTTTTTT.

CDR3 protein: CASRQSVVGNQPQHF. The CDR3 DNA follows: TGTGCCAGTCGACAGAGTGTTGTCGGCAATCAGCCCCAGCATTTT. The chain employs TRBV6-5 and TRBJ1-5; perhaps TRBD1 as D (5 bases). The CDR3 covers 15 residues. The V end was cut by 9 bases, the J end by 2 bases, with 17 bases between. Germline V gives CDR1 MNHEY, CDR2 SVGAGI.

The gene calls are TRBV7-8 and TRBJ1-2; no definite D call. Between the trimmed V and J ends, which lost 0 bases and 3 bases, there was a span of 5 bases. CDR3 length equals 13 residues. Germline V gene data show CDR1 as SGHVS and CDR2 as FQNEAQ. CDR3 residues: CASSLAPDYGYTF. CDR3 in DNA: TGTGCCAGCAGCTTAGCACCAGACTATGGCTACACCTTC.

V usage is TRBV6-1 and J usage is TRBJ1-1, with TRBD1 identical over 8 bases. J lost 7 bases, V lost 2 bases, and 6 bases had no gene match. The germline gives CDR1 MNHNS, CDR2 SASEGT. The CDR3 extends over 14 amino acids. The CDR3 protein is CASSERDRRDEAFF. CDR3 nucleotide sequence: TGTGCCAGCAGTGAACGGGACAGGCGAGATGAAGCTTTCTTT.

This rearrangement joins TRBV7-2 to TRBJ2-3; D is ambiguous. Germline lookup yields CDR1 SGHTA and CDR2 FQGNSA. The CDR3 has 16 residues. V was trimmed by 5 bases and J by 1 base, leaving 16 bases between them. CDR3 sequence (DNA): TGTGCCAGCAGCGATCCGACTGGCGGCGGCACAGATACGCAGTATTTT. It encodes CASSDPTGGGTDTQYF.

CDR3 coding DNA: TGTGCCAGCAGCTTTGGACAGAACTCCTACAATGAGCAGTTCTTC. Its protein product is CASSFGQNSYNEQFF. The chain combines TRBV5-6 with TRBJ2-1, with a weak D call TRBD1 (6 bases). This CDR3 is 15 amino acids long. Between the trimmed V and J ends, which lost 2 bases and 0 bases, there was a span of 9 bases. Germline-derived CDR1 and CDR2 are SGHDT and YYEEEE.

CDR3 loop: CASSSRQGVTETQYF. CDR3 bases: TGCGCCAGCAGCTCCAGACAGGGGGTGACCGAGACCCAGTACTTC. The chain employs TRBV5-1 and TRBJ2-5; TRBD1 aligns across 9 bases. CDR1 and CDR2 (germline): SGHRS, YFSETQ. Trimming cost V 3 bases and J 5 bases; bases outside gene matches: 8. The CDR3 is 15 amino acids.

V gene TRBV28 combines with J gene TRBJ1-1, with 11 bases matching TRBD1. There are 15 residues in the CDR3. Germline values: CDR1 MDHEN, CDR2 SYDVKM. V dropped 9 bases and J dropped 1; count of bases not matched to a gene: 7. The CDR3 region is CASPSGTGGNTEAFF. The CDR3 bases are TGTGCCAGTCCCTCCGGGACAGGGGGGAACACTGAAGCTTTCTTT.

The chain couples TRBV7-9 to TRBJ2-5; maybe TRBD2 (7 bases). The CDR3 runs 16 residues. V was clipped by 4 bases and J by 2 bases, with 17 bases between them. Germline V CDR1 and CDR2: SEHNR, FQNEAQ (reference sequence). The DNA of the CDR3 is TGTGCCAGCAGCTCTAGGAAGGGGGGGGGTCAAGAGACCCAGTACTTC. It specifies CASSSRKGGGQETQYF.

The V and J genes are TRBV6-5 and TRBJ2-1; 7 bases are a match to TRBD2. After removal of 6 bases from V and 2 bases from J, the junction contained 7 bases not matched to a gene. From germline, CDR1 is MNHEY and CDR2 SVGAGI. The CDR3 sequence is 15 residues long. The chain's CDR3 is CASRGGTDPYNEQFF. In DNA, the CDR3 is TGTGCCAGCAGGGGGGGGACGGACCCCTACAATGAGCAGTTCTTC.

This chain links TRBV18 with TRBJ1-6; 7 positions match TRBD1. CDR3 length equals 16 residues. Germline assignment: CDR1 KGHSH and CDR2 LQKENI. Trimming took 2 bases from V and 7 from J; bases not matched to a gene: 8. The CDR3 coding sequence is TGTGCCAGCTCACCATTGGGACAGAATGTCAATTCACCCCTCCACTTT. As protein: CASSPLGQNVNSPLHF.

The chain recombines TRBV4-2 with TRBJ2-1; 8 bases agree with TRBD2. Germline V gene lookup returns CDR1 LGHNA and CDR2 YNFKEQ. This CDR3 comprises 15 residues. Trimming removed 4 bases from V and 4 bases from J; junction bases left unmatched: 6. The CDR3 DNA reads TGTGCCAGCAGCCCGTTAGCGGGACCTTACAATGAGCAGTTCTTC. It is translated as CASSPLAGPYNEQFF.

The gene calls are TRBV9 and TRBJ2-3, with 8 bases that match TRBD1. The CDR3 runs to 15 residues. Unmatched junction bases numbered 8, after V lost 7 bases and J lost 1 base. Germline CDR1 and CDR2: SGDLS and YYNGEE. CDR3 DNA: TGTGCCAGCTCCCGGGGGACAGGAGGCACAGATACGCAGTATTTT. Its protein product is CASSRGTGGTDTQYF.

CDR3: CASRDRDSYNSPLHF. In DNA form, the CDR3 reads TGTGCCAGCAGGGACAGGGACTCCTATAATTCACCCCTCCACTTT. The chain joins TRBV6-6 to TRBJ1-6, with 8 bases aligning to TRBD1. The germline CDR1 and CDR2 sequences are MNHNY and SVGAGI (reference sequence). This CDR3 is built from 15 residues. Trimming removed 6 bases from V and 0 bases from J; junction bases left unmatched: 1.

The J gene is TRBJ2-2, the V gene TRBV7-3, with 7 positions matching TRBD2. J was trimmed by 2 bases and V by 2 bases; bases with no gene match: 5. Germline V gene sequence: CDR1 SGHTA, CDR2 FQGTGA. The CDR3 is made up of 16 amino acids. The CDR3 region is CASSLGGGSNTGELFF. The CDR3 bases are TGTGCCAGCAGCTTAGGAGGCGGGAGTAACACCGGGGAGCTGTTTTTT.

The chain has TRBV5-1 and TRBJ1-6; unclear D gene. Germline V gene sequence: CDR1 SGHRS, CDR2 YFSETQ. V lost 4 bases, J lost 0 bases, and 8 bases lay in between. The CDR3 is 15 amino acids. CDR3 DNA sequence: TGCGCCAGCAGCGGTGCGAGCTCCTATAATTCACCCCTCCACTTT. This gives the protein CASSGASSYNSPLHF.

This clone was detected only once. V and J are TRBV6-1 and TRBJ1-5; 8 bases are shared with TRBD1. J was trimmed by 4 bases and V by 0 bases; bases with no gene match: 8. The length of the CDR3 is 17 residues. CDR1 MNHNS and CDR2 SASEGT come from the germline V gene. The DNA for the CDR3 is TGTGCCAGCAGTGAAGCGCAACGAGACAGGGGTAATCAGCCCCAGCATTTT. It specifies CASSEAQRDRGNQPQHF.

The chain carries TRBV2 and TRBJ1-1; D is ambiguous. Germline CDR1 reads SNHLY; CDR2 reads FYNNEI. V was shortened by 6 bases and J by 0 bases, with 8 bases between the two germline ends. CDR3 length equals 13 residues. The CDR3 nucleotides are TGTGCCAGCAGCTCTCAGTTGAACACTGAAGCTTTCTTT. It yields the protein CASSSQLNTEAFF. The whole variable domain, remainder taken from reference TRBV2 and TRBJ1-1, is EPEVTQTPSHQVTQMGQEVILRCVPISNHLYFYWYRQILGQKVEFLVSFYNNEISEKSEIFDDQFSVERPDGSNFTLKIRSTKLEDSAMYFCASSSQLNTEAFFGQGTRLTVV.

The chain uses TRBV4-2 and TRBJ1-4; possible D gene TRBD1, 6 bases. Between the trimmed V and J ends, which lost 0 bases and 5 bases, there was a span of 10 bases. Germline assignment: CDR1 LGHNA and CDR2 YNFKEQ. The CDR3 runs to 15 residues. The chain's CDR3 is CASSQEGTKNEKLFF. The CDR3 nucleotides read TGTGCCAGCAGCCAAGAGGGGACAAAAAATGAAAAACTGTTTTTT.

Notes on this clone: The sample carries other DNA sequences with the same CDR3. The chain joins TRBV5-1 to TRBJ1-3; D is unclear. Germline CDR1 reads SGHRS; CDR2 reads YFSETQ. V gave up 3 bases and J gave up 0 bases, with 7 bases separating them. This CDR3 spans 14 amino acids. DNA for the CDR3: TGCGCCAGCAGCTCCTCGGTCTCTGGAAACACCATATATTTT. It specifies CASSSSVSGNTIYF.

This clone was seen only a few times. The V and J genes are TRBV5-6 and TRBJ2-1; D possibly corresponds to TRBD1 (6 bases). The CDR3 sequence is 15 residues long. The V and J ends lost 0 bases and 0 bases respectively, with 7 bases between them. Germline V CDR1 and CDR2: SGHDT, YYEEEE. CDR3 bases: TGTGCCAGCAGCTTGGGGACAGCCTCCTACAATGAGCAGTTCTTC. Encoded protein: CASSLGTASYNEQFF.

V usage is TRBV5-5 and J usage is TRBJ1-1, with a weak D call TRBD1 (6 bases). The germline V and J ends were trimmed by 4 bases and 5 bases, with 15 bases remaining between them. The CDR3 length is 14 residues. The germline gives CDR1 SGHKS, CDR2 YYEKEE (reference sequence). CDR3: CASSRGTARTEAFF. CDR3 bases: TGTGCCAGCAGCAGGGGGACGGCCCGGACTGAAGCTTTCTTT.

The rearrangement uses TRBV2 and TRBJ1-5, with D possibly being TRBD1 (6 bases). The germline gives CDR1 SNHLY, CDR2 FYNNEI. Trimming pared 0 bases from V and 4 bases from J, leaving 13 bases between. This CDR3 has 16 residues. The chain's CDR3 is CASSEALGGGNQPQHF. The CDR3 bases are TGTGCCAGCAGTGAAGCGCTAGGGGGGGGTAATCAGCCCCAGCATTTT.

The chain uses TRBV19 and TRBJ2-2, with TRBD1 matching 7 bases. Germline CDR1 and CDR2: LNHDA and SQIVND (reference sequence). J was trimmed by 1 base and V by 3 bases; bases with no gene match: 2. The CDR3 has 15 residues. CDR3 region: CASSMRTGNTGELFF. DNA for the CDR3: TGTGCCAGTAGTATGAGGACAGGGAACACCGGGGAGCTGTTTTTT.

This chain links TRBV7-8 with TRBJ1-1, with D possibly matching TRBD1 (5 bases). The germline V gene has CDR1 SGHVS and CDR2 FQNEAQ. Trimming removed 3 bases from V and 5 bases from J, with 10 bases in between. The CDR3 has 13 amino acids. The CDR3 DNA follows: TGTGCCAGCAGCTTTGTCGGGGGGACTGAAGCTTTCTTT. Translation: CASSFVGGTEAFF.

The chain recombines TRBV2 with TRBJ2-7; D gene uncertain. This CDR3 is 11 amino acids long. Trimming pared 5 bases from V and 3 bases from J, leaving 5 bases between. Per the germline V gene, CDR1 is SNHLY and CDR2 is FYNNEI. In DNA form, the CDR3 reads TGTGCCAGCAGTTACAACTACGAGCAGTACTTC. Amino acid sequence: CASSYNYEQYF.